This entry lists 32 T cell receptor beta chains sequenced from one sample in a study of shared clonotypes between healthy human individuals. Some clones are missing from TCRdb's copy, which holds only in-frame ones; the method was immunoSEQ multiplex PCR. In the table there are 2,500,000 or so clones, about nine tenths of which are singletons. The material sequenced was naive CD4+ T cells from PBMCs. Subset given: CD45RA+ positively selected. These receptors were collected from a man aged 18 to 30 in good health. Some clones in this sample may be carry-over from other donors' samples.

In this sample, this clone turned up once. The gene calls are TRBV5-8 and TRBJ1-5; D ambiguous. CDR1 is SGHTS and CDR2 is YDEGEE in the germline V gene. V lost 0 bases, J lost 1 base, and 8 bases lay in between. The CDR3 loop spans 15 amino acids. CDR3 sequence reads: CASSLAWGSNQPQHF. For the CDR3, the DNA is TGTGCCAGCAGCTTGGCCTGGGGAAGCAATCAGCCCCAGCATTTT.

The chain carries TRBV15 and TRBJ1-1, with D tentatively TRBD1 (6 bases). CDR1 is LNHNV and CDR2 is YYDKDF in the germline V gene (reference sequence). The CDR3 has 14 residues. V lost 6 bases and J lost 0, with 11 bases in between. The CDR3 loop is CATRVGQLNTEAFF. CDR3 DNA sequence: TGTGCCACCAGAGTAGGACAGCTGAACACTGAAGCTTTCTTT.

The chain combines TRBV6-5 with TRBJ1-2; a possible D gene is TRBD1 (6 bases). The CDR3 is 14 residues long. CDR1 is MNHEY, CDR2 SVGAGI, per germline. Between the trimmed V and J ends, which lost 6 bases and 0 bases, there was a span of 11 bases. CDR3 bases: TGTGCCAGCAGCACCCGGACAGCTAACTATGGCTACACCTTC. Its protein product is CASSTRTANYGYTF.

J is TRBJ1-5 and V is TRBV19; TRBD1 agrees at 7 bases. After removal of 7 bases from V and 0 bases from J, the junction contained 6 bases not matched to a gene. The CDR3 is 15 residues long. The germline CDR1 and CDR2 sequences are LNHDA and SQIVND (reference sequence). CDR3 region: CASKDRAPSNQPQHF. CDR3 in DNA: TGTGCCAGTAAAGACAGGGCCCCTAGCAATCAGCCCCAGCATTTT. Looking up the rest from reference TRBV19 and TRBJ1-5 gives the full variable domain: DGGITQSPKYLFRKEGQNVTLSCEQNLNHDAMYWYRQDPGQGLRLIYYSQIVNDFQKGDIAEGYSVSREKKESFPLTVTSAQKNPTAFYLCASKDRAPSNQPQHFGDGTRLSIL.

This chain links TRBV11-2 with TRBJ2-3; no clear D gene. This CDR3 spans 16 amino acids. Trimming took off 5 bases at V and 1 base at J, with 16 bases between the two ends. CDR1 SGHAT and CDR2 FQNNGV come from the germline V gene. The CDR3 region is CASSGGVPWGTDTQYF. For the CDR3, the DNA is TGTGCCAGCAGCGGCGGCGTCCCCTGGGGCACAGATACGCAGTATTTT.

This chain uses TRBV28 with TRBJ2-2; D is possibly TRBD2 (6 bases). The CDR3 spans 17 residues. From germline, CDR1 is MDHEN and CDR2 SYDVKM. Trimming left V 4 bases short and J 5 bases short, with 20 bases between. The CDR3 spells CASSSLGGPRDTGELFF. The CDR3 DNA reads TGTGCCAGCAGTTCTCTCGGAGGGCCGCGTGATACCGGGGAGCTGTTTTTT. Using reference TRBV28 and TRBJ2-2 for the parts outside the CDR3, the full variable domain is DVKVTQSSRYLVKRTGEKVFLECVQDMDHENMFWYRQDPGLGLRLIYFSYDVKMKEKGDIPEGYSVSREKKERFSLILESASTNQTSMYLCASSSLGGPRDTGELFFGEGSRLTVL.

The sample holds one count of this clone. The chain couples TRBV28 to TRBJ2-7; 9 bases agree with TRBD1. Trimming took 7 bases from V and 5 from J; bases not matched to a gene: 9. CDR1 and CDR2 (germline): MDHEN, SYDVKM. This CDR3 spans 14 amino acids. The CDR3 spells CASNPQGARNEQYF. The CDR3 DNA sequence: TGTGCCAGCAATCCACAGGGGGCGCGCAACGAGCAGTACTTC. The full variable domain, rest sourced from reference TRBV28 and TRBJ2-7, is DVKVTQSSRYLVKRTGEKVFLECVQDMDHENMFWYRQDPGLGLRLIYFSYDVKMKEKGDIPEGYSVSREKKERFSLILESASTNQTSMYLCASNPQGARNEQYFGPGTRLTVT.

The chain carries TRBV2 and TRBJ2-7; maybe TRBD1 (6 bases). The germline gives CDR1 SNHLY, CDR2 FYNNEI. V was cut by 4 bases and J by 6 bases, with 13 bases left in between. This CDR3 has 13 residues. CDR3 sequence: CASSGQEFGEQYF. CDR3 coding DNA: TGTGCCAGCAGTGGACAGGAATTTGGCGAGCAGTACTTC.

The V call is TRBV6-5, the J call TRBJ2-7, with 8 bases matching TRBD2. With V trimmed by 6 bases and J by 6 bases, 10 bases remained unmatched. The CDR3 has 14 residues. Germline assignment: CDR1 MNHEY and CDR2 SVGAGI. The CDR3, as DNA: TGTGCCAGCAGGGTCTCCGGGACTAGGGGCGAGCAGTACTTC. It specifies CASRVSGTRGEQYF.

The CDR3 DNA reads as TGCGCCAGCAGCCGCGATTGGGCGGGAGGGCCTTACAATGAGCAGTTCTTC. Translating it yields CASSRDWAGGPYNEQFF. The genes are TRBV5-1 and TRBJ2-1; 9 nucleotides agree with TRBD2. CDR3 size: 17 residues. Germline CDR1 SGHRS, CDR2 YFSETQ. J lost 4 bases, V lost 4 bases, and 12 bases had no gene match. The full variable domain, with the rest looked up from reference TRBV5-1 and TRBJ2-1, is KAGVTQTPRYLIKTRGQQVTLSCSPISGHRSVSWYQQTPGQGLQFLFEYFSETQRNKGNFPGRFSGRQFSNSRSEMNVSTLELGDSALYLCASSRDWAGGPYNEQFFGPGTRLTVL.

This rearrangement joins TRBV18 to TRBJ2-7; TRBD2 might be the D (6 bases). Germline assignment: CDR1 KGHSH and CDR2 LQKENI. This CDR3 has 13 amino acids. Trimming cost V 6 bases and J 6 bases, with 15 bases left between them. This chain's CDR3 is CASSSTDGSEQYF. The CDR3 region has the DNA TGTGCCAGCTCCTCGACGGACGGGAGCGAGCAGTACTTC.

This clone was detected a few times. DNA of the CDR3: TGTGCCTGGAGTGCGCCCTTCGGGGAGCTGTTTTTT. It yields the protein CAWSAPFGELFF. V and J are TRBV30 and TRBJ2-2; D call uncertain. Germline V lookup: CDR1 GTSNPN, CDR2 SVGIG (reference sequence). Trimming shortened V by 1 base and J by 7 bases, and 7 bases separated the two germline ends. The CDR3 extends over 12 amino acids.

The rearrangement links TRBV27 to TRBJ1-5; tentative D call: TRBD1 (6 bases). The germline V and J ends were trimmed by 4 bases and 5 bases, with 9 bases remaining between them. Germline lookup yields CDR1 MNHEY and CDR2 SMNVEV (reference sequence). The CDR3 has 13 residues. CDR3 nucleotides: TGTGCCAGCAGTTACAGGGAGTATCAGCCCCAGCATTTT. The encoded protein is CASSYREYQPQHF.

The chain is built from TRBV28 and TRBJ1-1; possibly TRBD1 for D (5 bases). The germline CDR1 and CDR2 sequences are MDHEN and SYDVKM. The CDR3 spans 15 residues. Deletions cut 5 bases from V and 1 base from J, with 14 bases between. CDR3 in amino acids: CASSAPGPQNTEAFF. The CDR3 DNA reads TGTGCCAGCAGTGCCCCGGGACCGCAGAACACTGAAGCTTTCTTT.

With regard to this clone: Other DNA variants within this sample encode the same CDR3. The J gene is TRBJ1-1, the V gene TRBV7-3; a weak D match, TRBD1 (6 bases). Trimming left V 4 bases short and J 1 base short, with 7 bases between. Germline V CDR1 and CDR2: SGHTA, FQGTGA. CDR3 size: 13 residues. The CDR3 sequence is CASSSGQNTEAFF. The CDR3 DNA sequence: TGTGCCAGCAGCTCGGGACAGAACACTGAAGCTTTCTTT.

The chain has TRBV6-6 and TRBJ1-5; a possible D gene is TRBD1 (5 bases). The length of the CDR3 is 16 residues. Trimming shortened V by 5 bases and J by 4 bases, and 18 bases separated the two germline ends. Germline V gene data show CDR1 as MNHNY and CDR2 as SVGAGI (reference sequence). CDR3 DNA sequence: TGTGCCAGCAGTACGGGACGCGCTCGGACTAATCAGCCCCAGCATTTT. It yields the protein CASSTGRARTNQPQHF.

The chain links TRBV5-1 to TRBJ2-3, with TRBD2 identical over 8 bases. V dropped 5 bases and J dropped 2; count of bases not matched to a gene: 7. Looked up from germline, CDR1 is SGHRS and CDR2 is YFSETQ. This CDR3 has 15 residues. CDR3 region: CASRKTSVVTDTQYF. CDR3 bases: TGCGCCAGCAGGAAGACTAGCGTCGTCACAGATACGCAGTATTTT.

This sequence joins TRBV28 and TRBJ2-1, with TRBD2 matching over 7 bases. V trimming: 8 bases; J trimming: 2 bases; junction bases outside the gene matches: 6. The germline V gene has CDR1 MDHEN and CDR2 SYDVKM. This CDR3 has 14 amino acids. The CDR3 sequence is CASLGGRTYNEQFF. The CDR3 nucleotides read TGTGCCAGCCTCGGGGGGAGAACCTACAATGAGCAGTTCTTC.

The chain carries TRBV10-3 and TRBJ2-1; the match to TRBD2 covers 8 bases. The trim removed 7 bases at V and 1 base at J, leaving 3 bases unmatched. CDR3 length: 14 amino acids. Germline V gene sequence: CDR1 ENHRY, CDR2 SYGVKD. CDR3 region: CAITPSGSYNEQFF. DNA of the CDR3: TGTGCCATCACCCCTAGCGGGTCCTACAATGAGCAGTTCTTC.

This chain uses TRBV10-3 with TRBJ1-2; 8 positions agree with TRBD1. This CDR3 contains 15 residues. V was pared by 0 bases and J by 5 bases, with 5 bases of the junction left unmatched. Germline V gene lookup returns CDR1 ENHRY and CDR2 SYGVKD. The CDR3 nucleotides are TGTGCCATCAGTGAGTCCGCAGGGGGCATGTATGGCTACACCTTC. Protein: CAISESAGGMYGYTF.

The V and J genes are TRBV10-2 and TRBJ2-5; 8 nucleotides match TRBD2. The closer fit of TRBJ2-7 to the DNA end suggests the J call may be wrong. Germline CDR1 and CDR2: WSHSY and SAAADI. The CDR3 spans 14 residues. CDR3 bases: TGCGCCACCCTCGACCGGGAGGGGATCTACGAGCAGTACTTC. Its protein is CATLDREGIYEQYF.

The genes are TRBV7-3 and TRBJ2-7; 9 nucleotides align to TRBD1. Trimming cost V 4 bases and J 2 bases; bases outside gene matches: 6. Germline values: CDR1 SGHTA, CDR2 FQGTGA. This CDR3 spans 15 amino acids. CDR3 sequence (DNA): TGTGCCAGCAGCTCGGGACAGGGAAGAACCTACGAGCAGTACTTC. The encoded protein is CASSSGQGRTYEQYF.

The chain links TRBV5-6 to TRBJ2-3; 12 bases are a match to TRBD2. V lost 1 base to trimming and J lost 8 bases; unmatched junction nucleotides: 5. Germline loops: CDR1 SGHDT, CDR2 YYEEEE. The CDR3 has 15 amino acids. The CDR3 loop is CASSLRGLAGPTQYF. The DNA for the CDR3 is TGTGCCAGCAGCTTGCGCGGACTAGCGGGACCTACGCAGTATTTT.

The V gene is TRBV5-5, the J gene TRBJ2-2; 9 bases align to TRBD1. The ends lost 4 bases at V and 5 bases at J; junction bases unmatched: 6. This CDR3 comprises 15 residues. Germline assignment: CDR1 SGHKS and CDR2 YYEKEE (reference sequence). CDR3 sequence reads: CASSLGTGRTGELFF. Written as DNA, the CDR3 is TGTGCCAGCAGCCTAGGGACAGGGAGGACCGGGGAGCTGTTTTTT.

This clone was seen only once. Other nucleotide sequences in the sample specify the same CDR3. The chain links TRBV7-9 to TRBJ2-5; D gene unclear. In germline, CDR1 is SEHNR, CDR2 FQNEAQ (reference sequence). Trimming pared 5 bases from V and 5 bases from J, leaving 9 bases between. The CDR3 contains 12 residues. CDR3 DNA sequence: TGTGCCAGCAGCCCCCAGAGGGAGACCCAGTACTTC. Translating it yields CASSPQRETQYF.

The rearrangement joins TRBV11-2 to TRBJ2-7; the D is unclear. This CDR3 comprises 12 residues. Deletions cut 1 base from V and 9 bases from J, with 10 bases between. Per the germline V gene, CDR1 is SGHAT and CDR2 is FQNNGV. The CDR3 sequence: CASSLGPAGQYF. DNA for the CDR3: TGTGCCAGCAGCTTAGGTCCGGCAGGGCAGTACTTC.

Turning to this clone: Other DNA sequences in this sample translate to the same CDR3. The genes are TRBV5-1 and TRBJ2-7, with 8 bases aligning to TRBD1. J was trimmed by 3 bases and V by 0 bases; bases with no gene match: 5. This CDR3 has 15 residues. Germline CDR1 reads SGHRS; CDR2 reads YFSETQ. CDR3 nucleotide sequence: TGCGCCAGCAGCTTGGGTGGGACAGGCAACTACGAGCAGTACTTC. It yields the protein CASSLGGTGNYEQYF. Full variable domain (remainder filled in from reference TRBV5-1 and TRBJ2-7): KAGVTQTPRYLIKTRGQQVTLSCSPISGHRSVSWYQQTPGQGLQFLFEYFSETQRNKGNFPGRFSGRQFSNSRSEMNVSTLELGDSALYLCASSLGGTGNYEQYFGPGTRLTVT.

This sequence joins TRBV7-2 and TRBJ2-5; D is undetermined. The germline gives CDR1 SGHTA, CDR2 FQGNSA. This CDR3 is built from 12 residues. V was shortened by 1 base and J by 10 bases, with 10 bases between the two germline ends. The chain's CDR3 is CASSLVPRVQYF. CDR3 in DNA: TGTGCCAGCAGCTTAGTCCCCCGGGTCCAGTACTTC.

The J gene is TRBJ1-2, the V gene TRBV5-1, with D hard to call. V dropped 4 bases and J dropped 8 bases, with 21 bases sitting between them. In germline, CDR1 is SGHRS, CDR2 YFSETQ. The CDR3 loop spans 15 amino acids. CDR3 sequence reads: CASSPDRRSLRGYTF. The DNA of the CDR3 is TGCGCCAGCAGCCCGGACCGCAGGTCCCTACGGGGCTACACCTTC.

On this clone: This CDR3 is also generated by other DNA sequences in the sample. The rearrangement joins TRBV18 to TRBJ2-1, with D perhaps matching TRBD1 or TRBD2 (6 bases each). The CDR3 is made up of 12 amino acids. Between the trimmed V and J ends, which lost 6 bases and 8 bases, there was a span of 11 bases. Germline V gene lookup returns CDR1 KGHSH and CDR2 LQKENI. DNA of the CDR3: TGTGCCAGCTCGTTGAGGGGGGATGAGCAGTTCTTC. It translates to CASSLRGDEQFF.

This sequence joins TRBV19 and TRBJ2-7, with TRBD2 matching over 9 bases. CDR1 LNHDA and CDR2 SQIVND come from the germline V gene (reference sequence). V shed 3 bases and J 7 bases; nucleotides not matched to a gene: 19. The CDR3 runs to 18 residues. This CDR3 reads CASSISRMELLAGYEQYF. In DNA, the CDR3 is TGTGCCAGTAGTATTTCTCGCATGGAACTACTAGCGGGCTATGAGCAGTACTTC.

This sequence joins TRBV9 and TRBJ1-3; TRBD1 matches 7 bases. The CDR3 runs 15 residues. Per the germline V gene, CDR1 is SGDLS and CDR2 is YYNGEE. The V segment lost 4 bases and the J segment 4 bases; nucleotides outside the gene matches: 8. The CDR3 DNA reads as TGTGCCAGCAGCTCCCCACAGGGGACCGGAAACACCATATATTTT. This codes for CASSSPQGTGNTIYF.